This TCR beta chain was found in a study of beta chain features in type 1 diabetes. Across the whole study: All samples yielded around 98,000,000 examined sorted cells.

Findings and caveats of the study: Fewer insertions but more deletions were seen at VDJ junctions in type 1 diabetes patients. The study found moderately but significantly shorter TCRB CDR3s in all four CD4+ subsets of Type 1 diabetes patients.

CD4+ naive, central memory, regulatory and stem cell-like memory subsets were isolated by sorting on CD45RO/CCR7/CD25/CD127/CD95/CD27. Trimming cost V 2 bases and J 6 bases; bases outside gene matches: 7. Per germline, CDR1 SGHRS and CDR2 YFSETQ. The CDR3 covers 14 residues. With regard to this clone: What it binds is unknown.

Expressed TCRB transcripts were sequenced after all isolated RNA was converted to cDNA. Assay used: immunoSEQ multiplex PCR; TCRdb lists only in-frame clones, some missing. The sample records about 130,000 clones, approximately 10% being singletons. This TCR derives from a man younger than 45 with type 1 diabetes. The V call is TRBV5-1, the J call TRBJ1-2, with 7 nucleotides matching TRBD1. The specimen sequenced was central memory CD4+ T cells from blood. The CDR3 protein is CASSLHRDRDGYTF. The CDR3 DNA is TGCGCCAGCAGCTTACACCGGGACAGAGATGGCTACACCTTC.